Below are 30 T cell receptor beta chains sequenced from a single sample in a study of T cells after yellow fever vaccination. TCRdb processed the 5' RACE reads anew with MiXCR; each CDR3 protein has one entry. The sample lists about 320,000 distinct CDR3 sequences; around 4.3% were seen once. The sequencing here drew on PBMCs, taken 15 days after the yellow fever booster vaccination. All receptors come from a man between 18 and 29 years old who received the YFV17D yellow fever vaccine.

This clonotype turned up a few times. This chain joins TRBV4-2 and TRBJ2-6; D not resolved. Germline CDR1 is LGHNA and CDR2 is YNFKEQ. The V and J ends lost 0 bases and 1 base respectively, with 10 bases between them. The CDR3 length is 17 residues. This chain's CDR3 is CASSQDIFQSGANVLTF. The CDR3 DNA sequence: TGTGCCAGCAGCCAAGATATTTTTCAGTCTGGGGCCAACGTCCTGACTTTC.

Many counts were recorded for this clonotype. The chain has TRBV7-2 and TRBJ2-2; 8 bases fit TRBD1. With V trimmed by 5 bases and J by 0 bases, 5 bases remained unmatched. Germline CDR1 reads SGHTA; CDR2 reads FQGNSA. The length of the CDR3 is 16 residues. The CDR3: CASSRRTGTNTGELFF. The CDR3 DNA sequence: TGTGCCAGCAGCAGACGGACAGGGACGAACACCGGGGAGCTGTTTTTT.

This clonotype appeared many times. The chain is built from TRBV20-1 and TRBJ2-7; possibly TRBD1 for D (6 bases). In germline, CDR1 is DFQATT, CDR2 SNEGSKA (reference sequence). This CDR3 spans 15 amino acids. The V and J ends lost 1 base and 2 bases respectively, with 15 bases between them. This chain's CDR3 is CSARVYREPTYEQYF. The CDR3, as DNA: TGCAGTGCTAGAGTGTACAGGGAGCCCACCTACGAGCAGTACTTC.

This clonotype appeared a single time. V usage is TRBV12-3 or TRBV12-4 and J usage is TRBJ2-6; 10 nucleotides line up with TRBD1. The CDR3 runs to 20 residues. Unmatched junction bases numbered 13, after V lost 5 bases and J lost 0 bases. CDR3 in amino acids: CASSGGQGSLSHSGANVLTF. CDR3 in DNA: TGTGCCAGCAGTGGGGGACAGGGGAGTTTATCCCACTCTGGGGCCAACGTCCTGACTTTC.

This clonotype has a handful of counts. The gene calls are TRBV20-1 and TRBJ2-2, with D maybe TRBD1 (6 bases). Germline CDR1 DFQATT, CDR2 SNEGSKA (reference sequence). The CDR3 runs to 13 residues. Trimming pared 2 bases from V and 5 bases from J, leaving 9 bases between. The chain's CDR3 is CSARPQGTGELFF. Here the CDR3 DNA reads TGCAGTGCTAGACCACAGGGAACCGGGGAGCTGTTTTTT.

This clonotype appeared a few times. The rearrangement uses TRBV21-1 and TRBJ1-2; the tabulated D call, TRBD1, remains unverified against the DNA. TRBV21-1 has pseudogene status. There are 14 residues in the CDR3. This chain's CDR3 is CASSSWGTNYGYTF. CDR3 DNA sequence: TGTGCCAGCAGCAGTTGGGGGACTAACTATGGCTACACCTTC.

This clonotype was found many times. This chain uses TRBV7-2 with TRBJ1-1, with 9 bases lining up with TRBD1. The V gene's germline CDR1 is SGHTA and CDR2 FQGNSA. There are 15 residues in the CDR3. Losses at the gene ends were 2 bases for V and 4 bases for J; bases not matched to a gene: 5. Written as DNA, the CDR3 is TGTGCCAGCAGCTTAACAGGGGGCGCGAGCACTGAAGCTTTCTTT. This sequence encodes CASSLTGGASTEAFF.

The rearrangement links TRBV5-4 to TRBJ2-6; TRBD1 agrees at 9 bases. CDR1 and CDR2 (germline): SGHNT, YYREEE (reference sequence). There are 17 residues in the CDR3. V trimming: 3 bases; J trimming: 4 bases; junction bases outside the gene matches: 8. The CDR3 reads CASSYETGTGGANVLTF. The CDR3 DNA is TGTGCCAGCAGCTATGAAACCGGGACAGGGGGGGCCAACGTCCTGACTTTC.

The table lists this clonotype with a few counts. This sequence joins TRBV25-1 and TRBJ2-3; D possibly uses TRBD1 or TRBD2 (5 bases each). CDR3 length: 12 residues. Germline CDR1 is MGHDK and CDR2 is SYGVNS. V was clipped by 3 bases and J by 9 bases, with 10 bases between them. CDR3 amino acids: CASSDERGTQYF. As DNA, the CDR3 is TGTGCCAGCAGTGATGAGAGGGGAACGCAGTATTTT.

This clonotype occurred many times. The gene calls are TRBV6-5 and TRBJ1-1; tentative D call: TRBD1 (5 bases). The CDR3 runs 13 residues. Between the trimmed V and J ends, which lost 11 bases and 0 bases, there was a span of 13 bases. Germline V gene data show CDR1 as MNHEY and CDR2 as SVGAGI. CDR3 in amino acids: CASHMGVNTEAFF. DNA for the CDR3: TGTGCCTCACACATGGGGGTGAACACTGAAGCTTTCTTT.

This clonotype was recorded at least ten times. The CDR3 is CASSLFSPADTQYF. The CDR3 DNA reads as TGTGCCAGCAGCTTGTTCAGTCCCGCAGATACGCAGTATTTT. The rearrangement uses TRBV5-6 and TRBJ2-3; D gene ambiguous. The CDR3 is 14 amino acids. Germline assignment: CDR1 SGHDT and CDR2 YYEEEE. V was shortened by 1 base and J by 4 bases, with 10 bases between the two germline ends.

This clonotype has ten or more counts. The chain has TRBV30 and TRBJ2-3, with TRBD2 matching 10 bases. Germline V gene data show CDR1 as GTSNPN and CDR2 as SVGIG (reference sequence). The CDR3 consists of 15 residues. Germline trimming cut 5 bases from V and 0 bases from J; bases unmatched to any gene: 5. CDR3 sequence (DNA): TGTGCCTGGGGGCTAGCGGGGGCCAGCACAGATACGCAGTATTTT. Translation gives CAWGLAGASTDTQYF.

The chain recombines TRBV6-1 with TRBJ2-5; no definite D call. There are 15 residues in the CDR3. Trimming cost V 6 bases and J 2 bases, with 16 bases left between them. Germline loops: CDR1 MNHNS, CDR2 SASEGT. The CDR3 here is CASSPTGTSQETQYF. CDR3 DNA sequence: TGTGCCAGCAGCCCTACCGGAACATCTCAAGAGACCCAGTACTTC.

This clonotype occurred many times. This chain's CDR3 is CASSRKSRDREGYEQYV. The CDR3 DNA follows: TGTGCCAGCAGCAGAAAAAGCCGGGACAGGGAAGGGTACGAGCAGTACGTC. V and J are TRBV7-9 and TRBJ2-7, with 9 bases matching TRBD1. There are 17 residues in the CDR3. V was clipped by 5 bases and J by 4 bases; unmatched bases: 15. Germline V CDR1 and CDR2: SEHNR, FQNEAQ (reference sequence).

The sample holds many counts of this clonotype. The chain links TRBV5-6 to TRBJ1-4, with D uncertain. V was trimmed by 5 bases and J by 8 bases, leaving 16 bases between them. Germline lookup yields CDR1 SGHDT and CDR2 YYEEEE. The length of the CDR3 is 14 residues. CDR3 loop: CASSSTKTGEKLFF. The CDR3, as DNA: TGTGCCAGCAGTTCTACTAAAACGGGAGAAAAACTGTTTTTT.

This clonotype has a count of ten or more. The V gene is TRBV7-9, the J gene TRBJ2-3; 12 bases are shared with TRBD2. V trimming: 6 bases; J trimming: 7 bases; junction bases outside the gene matches: 8. Germline CDR1 is SEHNR and CDR2 is FQNEAQ (reference sequence). There are 15 residues in the CDR3. CDR3 bases: TGTGCCAGCAGTCCCCCGGGACTAGCGGGCCATACGCAGTATTTT. Residues: CASSPPGLAGHTQYF.

This clonotype was observed at least ten times. This chain uses TRBV5-1 with TRBJ2-5; no definite D call. In germline, CDR1 is SGHRS, CDR2 YFSETQ. Trimming stripped 0 bases from V and 5 bases from J, with 5 bases between. The CDR3 spans 12 residues. The CDR3 sequence: CASSLEYETQYF. The CDR3 coding sequence is TGCGCCAGCAGCTTGGAGTATGAGACCCAGTACTTC.

CDR3 in amino acids: CASSEVPRGGEQYV. For the CDR3, the DNA is TGTGCCAGCAGTGAAGTACCCCGGGGCGGCGAGCAGTACGTC. The chain is built from TRBV2 and TRBJ2-7; either TRBD1 or TRBD2 may supply D (5 bases each). CDR3 length: 14 residues. Trimming cost V 1 base and J 6 bases, with 13 bases left between them. Germline V gives CDR1 SNHLY, CDR2 FYNNEI.

This clonotype was observed a handful of times. The chain employs TRBV4-1 and TRBJ2-7; D is ambiguous. This CDR3 has 13 residues. The germline V and J ends were trimmed by 3 bases and 2 bases, with 8 bases remaining between them. The germline CDR1 and CDR2 sequences are MGHRA and YSYEKL. The CDR3 protein is CASSHRPPYEQYF. The CDR3 region has the DNA TGCGCCAGCAGCCATCGCCCACCCTACGAGCAGTACTTC.

The rearrangement links TRBV2 to TRBJ2-1; TRBD2 matches 10 bases. This CDR3 spans 15 amino acids. CDR1 is SNHLY, CDR2 FYNNEI, per germline. V lost 6 bases, J lost 10 bases, and 12 bases stayed unmatched. The CDR3 bases are TGTGCCAGCAGGGCGTCTAGCGGGGGTCTGTTGGAGCAGTTCTTC. It specifies CASRASSGGLLEQFF.

This clonotype was seen repeatedly, ten times or more. The gene calls are TRBV5-1 and TRBJ1-2; perhaps TRBD1 as D (5 bases). Germline loops: CDR1 SGHRS, CDR2 YFSETQ. With 4 bases removed from V and 6 bases from J, the gap between germline ends came to 16 bases. The CDR3 has 14 residues. The CDR3 here is CASSPGSRVNGYTF. The CDR3 DNA follows: TGCGCCAGCAGCCCGGGAAGCAGGGTCAATGGCTACACCTTC.

The table lists this clonotype with many counts. V usage is TRBV12-3 or TRBV12-4 and J usage is TRBJ2-7; D is unclear. The CDR3 loop spans 13 amino acids. V lost 1 base, J lost 6 bases, and 10 bases lay in between. The CDR3 sequence is CASSLGDLGEQYF. The CDR3 DNA reads TGTGCCAGCAGTTTAGGGGATTTAGGCGAGCAGTACTTC.

This clonotype was counted a few times. The chain uses TRBV9 and TRBJ2-1, with D unresolved. From germline, CDR1 is SGDLS and CDR2 YYNGEE. The CDR3 covers 10 residues. Trimming cost V 8 bases and J 8 bases, with 8 bases left between them. CDR3 residues: CASGWDEQFF. The CDR3 nucleotides are TGTGCCAGTGGATGGGATGAGCAGTTCTTC. Supplemented by reference TRBV9 and TRBJ2-1, the full variable domain reads DSGVTQTPKHLITATGQRVTLRCSPRSGDLSVYWYQQSLDQGLQFLIQYYNGEERAKGNILERFSAQQFPDLHSELNLSSLELGDSALYFCASGWDEQFFGPGTRLTVL.

This clonotype was recorded many times. The rearrangement joins TRBV6-6 to TRBJ2-7; 8 bases are shared with TRBD1. Germline V gives CDR1 MNHNY, CDR2 SVGAGI (reference sequence). This CDR3 region has 14 residues. J was trimmed by 3 bases and V by 6 bases; bases with no gene match: 7. CDR3 in DNA: TGTGCCAGCAGCCAAGACAGGGGAGTCTACGAGCAGTACTTC. The encoded protein is CASSQDRGVYEQYF.

Ten or more counts support this clonotype. This sequence joins TRBV29-1 and TRBJ2-1; D unclear. V was trimmed by 5 bases and J by 0 bases, leaving 8 bases between them. CDR1 and CDR2 from the germline V gene are SQVTM and ANQGSEA. CDR3 size: 13 residues. The CDR3 sequence: CSVHKSSYNEQFF. CDR3 DNA sequence: TGCAGCGTTCATAAAAGCTCCTACAATGAGCAGTTCTTC.

This chain connects TRBV6-1 to TRBJ2-3; D might be TRBD2 (6 bases). The CDR3 contains 15 residues. V was shortened by 6 bases and J by 2 bases, with 15 bases between the two germline ends. Looked up from germline, CDR1 is MNHNS and CDR2 is SASEGT. The CDR3, as DNA: TGTGCCAGCAGAGCTAATAGCGGATACACAGATACGCAGTATTTT. Its translation is CASRANSGYTDTQYF.

This clonotype occurred many times. The chain is built from TRBV18 and TRBJ2-7; 10 positions agree with TRBD1. The J segment lost 4 bases and the V segment lost 1 base, leaving 4 bases of the junction unmatched. The germline gives CDR1 KGHSH, CDR2 LQKENI. The CDR3 spans 15 residues. The DNA of the CDR3 is TGTGCCAGCTCACCACTCGGACAGGGGGAATACGAGCAGTACTTC. Translation: CASSPLGQGEYEQYF.

This clonotype was found many times. The genes are TRBV4-1 and TRBJ2-7, with D perhaps TRBD1 (6 bases). V dropped 1 base and J dropped 0 bases, with 10 bases sitting between them. Germline lookup yields CDR1 MGHRA and CDR2 YSYEKL. CDR3 length equals 15 residues. For the CDR3, the DNA is TGCGCCAGCAGCCAAGTTGGGACACCCTCCTACGAGCAGTACTTC. Translating it yields CASSQVGTPSYEQYF.

In its sample, this clonotype was seen a few times. This chain links TRBV18 with TRBJ2-2; D is uncertain. In germline, CDR1 is KGHSH, CDR2 LQKENI. V lost 6 bases to trimming and J lost 1 base, with 15 bases between them. This CDR3 spans 16 amino acids. CDR3 in amino acids: CASSPFDPMNTGELFF. In DNA, the CDR3 is TGTGCCAGCTCCCCTTTTGACCCCATGAACACCGGGGAGCTGTTTTTT. The whole variable domain, remainder taken from reference TRBV18 and TRBJ2-2, is NAGVMQNPRHLVRRRGQEARLRCSPMKGHSHVYWYRQLPEEGLKFMVYLQKENIIDESGMPKERFSAEFPKEGPSILRIQQVVRGDSAAYFCASSPFDPMNTGELFFGEGSRLTVL.

This clonotype occurred many times. The chain links TRBV7-6 to TRBJ1-5; 8 bases align to TRBD1. The CDR3 spans 15 residues. V was clipped by 4 bases and J by 6 bases; unmatched bases: 8. Germline CDR1 SGHVS, CDR2 FNYEAQ. The CDR3 sequence is CASSSVRGQGQPQHF. As DNA, the CDR3 is TGTGCCAGCAGCTCCGTCAGGGGGCAAGGTCAGCCCCAGCATTTT.